This T cell receptor beta chain is drawn from a study of blood T cell repertoires in COVID-19. In the study overall: Sites across the United States, Italy and Spain contributed samples from acute and convalescent COVID-19. T cells, B-cell-depleted T cells, or PBMCs supplied cDNA or gDNA.

Original processing methods: Amplifying reference gene primers gave estimates of nucleated cell counts. Sequencing used immunoSEQ multiplex PCR; TCRdb keeps in-frame clones, though not all of them. Clonal size and the V and J genes are those of that table, whereas D and trimming came from the DNA. The sample holds roughly 75,000 clones, around 72% seen once. V was pared by 1 base and J by 1 base, with 7 bases of the junction left unmatched. CDR1 is LNHNV, CDR2 YYDKDF, per germline (reference sequence). The CDR3 contains 19 residues. This clonotype originated in a human donor with acute or convalescent COVID-19. The donor label of this sample is uncertain. The V and J genes are TRBV15 and TRBJ2-5; 15 bases line up with TRBD2. The sequencing sample was made of peripheral blood. Here the CDR3 DNA reads TGTGCCACCAGCAGAGTTAGGACTAGCGGGAGGGCCACCCAAGAGACCCAGTACTTC. Protein sequence: CATSRVRTSGRATQETQYF. The variable domain in full, completed from reference TRBV15 and TRBJ2-5, reads DAMVIQNPRYQVTQFGKPVTLSCSQTLNHNVMYWYQQKSSQAPKLLFHYYDKDFNNEADTPDNFQSRRPNTSFCFLDIRSPGLGDTAMYLCATSRVRTSGRATQETQYFGPGTRLLVL.